This is a list of T cell receptor beta chains from one sample in a study of a mutant IDH1 vaccine in newly diagnosed glioma. Antigen specificity for these receptors is unknown. Measured with immunoSEQ multiplex PCR; TCRdb has only the in-frame clones, and not every one. The table includes about 46,000 clones, around 92% detected once. The sample consisted of PBMCs, taken from a glioma patient whose treatment included an IDH1 peptide vaccine. Source of these receptors: a man in his fifties with glioma. The CDR3 runs from the conserved cysteine through the conserved F or W. Fields, in order: V gene, clone size, D gene, J gene, CDR3 protein, CDR3 DNA. The D gene is left open where the match is weak. Clone size is shown for a subset of rows, as once, few, many or a class of expanded clone.

>TRBV11-2|-|TRBD1|TRBJ2-7
CASTLAGTGGAEQYF
TGTGCCAGCACCTTAGCCGGGACAGGGGGCGCCGAGCAGTACTTC
>TRBV4-1|-|-|TRBJ1-5
CASSQGTYQRNSNQPQHF
TGCGCCAGCAGCCAAGGAACTTACCAGAGAAATAGCAATCAGCCCCAGCATTTT
>TRBV19|-|-|TRBJ2-2
CASKSDRRRTGELFF
TGTGCCAGTAAATCGGACCGTCGGCGCACCGGGGAGCTGTTTTTT
>TRBV7-9|-|-|TRBJ2-2
CASSLVRTNTGELFF
TGTGCCAGCAGCTTAGTCAGAACGAACACCGGGGAGCTGTTTTTT
>TRBV5-1|-|-|TRBJ2-7
CASSLPETIIREQYF
TGCGCCAGCAGCTTGCCTGAGACCATTATACGAGAGCAGTACTTC
>TRBV29-1|-|-|TRBJ1-4
CSVKQGLNEKLFF
TGCAGCGTCAAACAGGGTCTCAATGAAAAACTGTTTTTT
>TRBV7-9|-|-|TRBJ2-2
CASSPLTGELFF
TGTGCCAGCAGCCCTCTTACCGGGGAGCTGTTTTTT
>TRBV29-1|-|-|TRBJ1-2
CSVEVVKVLYGYTF
TGCAGCGTTGAAGTTGTAAAGGTGCTCTATGGCTACACCTTC
>TRBV2|-|-|TRBJ2-7
CASSAPLLEGLEEQYF
TGTGCCAGCAGTGCCCCCCTACTAGAGGGGTTGGAGGAGCAGTACTTC
>TRBV25-1|-|TRBD2|TRBJ2-1
CASSRGGPGGEQFF
TGTGCCAGCTCACGGGGAGGGCCGGGGGGTGAGCAGTTCTTC
>TRBV19|-|-|TRBJ2-1
CASSIDLGLTYNEQFF
TGTGCCAGTAGTATAGATCTAGGACTAACCTACAATGAGCAGTTCTTC
>TRBV6-1|-|TRBD1|TRBJ2-4
CASRTGPLAKNIQYF
TGTGCCAGCCGGACAGGCCCTCTAGCCAAAAACATTCAGTACTTC
>TRBV28|-|-|TRBJ2-1
CASRGRQNEQFF
TGTGCCAGCAGGGGCAGACAGAATGAGCAGTTCTTC
>TRBV28|-|-|TRBJ1-2
CASSFAGRLTSYTF
TGTGCCAGCAGTTTCGCGGGGAGGTTAACAAGCTACACCTTC
>TRBV6-6|-|-|TRBJ2-7
CASSYIVPEQYF
TGTGCCAGCAGTTACATAGTCCCCGAGCAGTACTTC
>TRBV18|once|-|TRBJ1-1
CASSGGNTEAFF
TGTGCCAGCTCTGGGGGGAACACTGAAGCTTTCTTT
>TRBV15|-|-|TRBJ1-2
CATSRDGINYGYTF
TGTGCCACCAGCAGAGATGGGATAAACTATGGCTACACCTTC
>TRBV6-5|-|-|TRBJ1-2
CASRPTGDYGYTF
TGTGCCAGCAGGCCCACAGGTGACTATGGCTACACCTTC
>TRBV7-9|-|TRBD2|TRBJ2-3
CASSRLADTDTQYF
TGTGCCAGCAGCCGACTAGCGGACACAGATACGCAGTATTTT
>TRBV7-2|-|TRBD1|TRBJ1-2
CASRVSGTGVNYGYTF
TGTGCCAGCAGAGTGTCCGGGACAGGGGTTAACTATGGCTACACCTTC
>TRBV13|-|-|TRBJ1-2
CASSLGSSATNYGYTF
TGTGCCAGCAGCTTAGGGTCTTCAGCGACTAACTATGGCTACACCTTC
>TRBV19|-|-|TRBJ2-7
CASSPHGTPEQYF
TGTGCCAGTAGTCCCCACGGGACACCCGAGCAGTACTTC
>TRBV18|-|-|TRBJ2-1
CASSPDITGRSNEQFF
TGTGCCAGCTCACCGGACATTACAGGACGGAGCAATGAGCAGTTCTTC
>TRBV25-1|-|-|TRBJ2-1
CASSISRVSYNEQFF
TGTGCCAGCAGTATAAGCAGGGTTTCCTACAATGAGCAGTTCTTC
>TRBV2|-|-|TRBJ2-1
CASERRGPNEQFF
TGTGCCAGCGAGAGACGGGGGCCCAATGAGCAGTTCTTC
>TRBV28|-|TRBD2|TRBJ2-7
CASSRRGYSSYEQYF
TGTGCCAGCAGTCGGCGGGGGTACAGCTCCTACGAGCAGTACTTC
>TRBV29-1|-|TRBD2|TRBJ2-7
CSVWGGNEQYF
TGCAGCGTTTGGGGGGGGAACGAGCAGTACTTC
>TRBV29-1|-|TRBD1|TRBJ1-2
CSVDKGGQGYGYTF
TGCAGCGTTGATAAAGGGGGCCAGGGCTATGGCTACACCTTC
>TRBV27|-|-|TRBJ1-2
CASSLFQGNYGYTF
TGTGCCAGCTCGCTTTTCCAGGGAAACTATGGCTACACCTTC
>TRBV7-8|-|-|TRBJ1-1
CASSTAHGGAFF
TGTGCCAGCAGCACCGCCCACGGCGGAGCTTTCTTT
>TRBV9|-|-|TRBJ2-1
CASSVTSSLPGEQFF
TGTGCCAGCAGCGTTACTAGTTCCCTACCAGGTGAGCAGTTCTTC
>TRBV9|-|-|TRBJ2-7
CASSVEDAYEQYF
TGTGCCAGCAGCGTAGAAGACGCCTACGAGCAGTACTTC
>TRBV4-2|-|TRBD1|TRBJ2-2
CASSHQARTGDTGELFF
TGTGCCAGCAGCCACCAAGCCAGGACAGGGGACACCGGGGAGCTGTTTTTT
>TRBV2|-|-|TRBJ2-1
CASSEGQRAEQFF
TGTGCCAGCAGTGAAGGGCAGAGGGCTGAGCAGTTCTTC
>TRBV6-1|-|-|TRBJ1-5
CATWVFPGNQPQHF
TGTGCCACTTGGGTTTTTCCGGGCAATCAGCCCCAGCATTTT
>TRBV18|-|-|TRBJ1-1
CASSLVNTEAFF
TGTGCCAGCTCACTTGTGAACACTGAAGCTTTCTTT
>TRBV14|-|TRBD1|TRBJ1-2
CASSLNRGGTYGYTF
TGTGCCAGCAGTTTGAACAGGGGCGGCACCTATGGCTACACCTTC
>TRBV5-1|-|TRBD1|TRBJ2-7
CASSLTSGQRYEQYF
TGCGCCAGCAGCTTGACCTCGGGACAGCGGTACGAGCAGTACTTC
>TRBV29-1|-|-|TRBJ2-2
CSGQAGGELFF
TGCAGCGGACAGGCGGGGGGGGAGCTGTTTTTT
>TRBV6-1|-|-|TRBJ1-2
CASSEGQRYGYTF
TGTGCCAGCAGTGAAGGGCAGCGGTATGGCTACACCTTC
>TRBV7-8|-|-|TRBJ2-1
CASSINPTGYNEQFF
TGTGCCAGCAGCATAAACCCCACCGGATACAATGAGCAGTTCTTC
>TRBV11-2|-|-|TRBJ2-7
CASSLFLGGYEQYF
TGTGCCAGCAGCTTATTCCTCGGAGGCTACGAGCAGTACTTC
>TRBV5-4|-|-|TRBJ2-7
CASSRLDRIYEQYF
TGTGCCAGCAGCCGCTTAGATCGGATCTACGAGCAGTACTTC
>TRBV6-1|-|TRBD2|TRBJ2-7
CASTRLAGLEQYF
TGTGCCTCTACGAGGCTAGCGGGACTCGAGCAGTACTTC
>TRBV6-5|-|-|TRBJ2-7
CASRMGPLYEQYF
TGTGCCAGCAGAATGGGACCGCTCTACGAGCAGTACTTC
>TRBV5-6|-|-|TRBJ1-6
CASSLANPGASPLHF
TGTGCCAGCAGCTTGGCCAACCCAGGGGCTTCACCCCTCCACTTT
>TRBV6-1|once|-|TRBJ2-3
CASSEGLTDTQYF
TGTGCCAGCAGTGAAGGGCTCACAGATACGCAGTATTTT
>TRBV7-2|-|TRBD1|TRBJ1-5
CASSLGQVSNQPQHF
TGTGCCAGCAGCCTCGGACAGGTTAGCAATCAGCCCCAGCATTTT
>TRBV25-1|-|TRBD1|TRBJ1-1
CASSDSGQTKMNTEAFF
TGTGCCAGCAGTGACTCGGGACAGACCAAAATGAACACTGAAGCTTTCTTT
>TRBV5-1|-|TRBD1|TRBJ1-1
CASSTLTGGSTEAFF
TGCGCCAGCAGCACCCTGACAGGGGGCAGTACTGAAGCTTTCTTT
>TRBV28|-|-|TRBJ2-7
CASSALASVGEQYF
TGTGCCAGCAGCGCCCTTGCCTCGGTCGGCGAGCAGTACTTC
>TRBV7-8|once|-|TRBJ1-2
CASSLGGLGYGYTF
TGTGCCAGCAGCTTAGGGGGGCTGGGCTATGGCTACACCTTC
>TRBV9|-|-|TRBJ2-2
CASSAPGTGELFF
TGTGCCAGCAGCGCCCCAGGGACCGGGGAGCTGTTTTTT